These 27 T cell receptor beta chains were all obtained from the same sample, sequenced in a study of low-dose radiotherapy and immunotherapy resistance in tumors. cDNA synthesis used a TRAV/TRBV-specific primer set for both chains. It was with a constant-region primer and a V-primer adapter that TCRs were amplified over around 19 PCR cycles. MiXCR was run by TCRdb on the reads, yielding one entry per CDR3 protein. Of under 15,000 distinct CDR3 sequences listed, 76% are singletons. The receptors originated from a human donor with advanced metastatic prostate, ovarian, gallbladder or colorectal cancer (not recorded which). This table probably holds off-target reads from a library built for another chain.

The CDR3 sequence is CASSYDRAGANVLTF. Here the CDR3 DNA reads TGTGCCAGCAGTTACGACAGGGCTGGGGCCAACGTCCTGACTTTC. The V and J genes are TRBV6-5 and TRBJ2-6; 7 nucleotides line up with TRBD1. This CDR3 is 15 amino acids long. The J segment lost 2 bases and the V segment lost 2 bases, leaving 0 bases of the junction unmatched. Per the germline V gene, CDR1 is MNHEY and CDR2 is SVGAGI.

The rearrangement joins TRBV7-2 to TRBJ2-3; 7 bases agree with TRBD2. The ends lost 4 bases at V and 2 bases at J; junction bases unmatched: 9. This CDR3 contains 16 residues. Germline-derived CDR1 and CDR2 are SGHTA and FQGNSA. CDR3 DNA sequence: TGTGCCAGCAGCTCGGTGCTAGCGGCATCCACAGATACGCAGTATTTT. It codes for CASSSVLAASTDTQYF.

J is TRBJ2-5 and V is TRBV5-1; the match to TRBD1 covers 11 bases. J gave up 0 bases and V 3 bases, and 4 bases lay outside the gene matches. The CDR3 has 16 residues. CDR1 is SGHRS and CDR2 is YFSETQ in the germline V gene. DNA of the CDR3: TGCGCCAGCAGCTCCGGGACAGGGGGTTACCAAGAGACCCAGTACTTC. This encodes CASSSGTGGYQETQYF. Full variable domain (missing parts from reference TRBV5-1 and TRBJ2-5): KAGVTQTPRYLIKTRGQQVTLSCSPISGHRSVSWYQQTPGQGLQFLFEYFSETQRNKGNFPGRFSGRQFSNSRSEMNVSTLELGDSALYLCASSSGTGGYQETQYFGPGTRLLVL.

CDR3 loop: CASSALLAGGILNEQFF. The CDR3, as DNA: TGTGCCAGCAGCGCCTTATTAGCGGGAGGAATTCTCAATGAGCAGTTCTTC. The chain carries TRBV7-7 and TRBJ2-1; 10 nucleotides agree with TRBD2. The CDR3 totals 17 residues. Germline lookup yields CDR1 SSHAT and CDR2 FNYEAQ (reference sequence). The V segment lost 5 bases and the J segment 6 bases; nucleotides outside the gene matches: 13.

The chain carries TRBV29-1 and TRBJ2-5; maybe TRBD1 (6 bases). Germline values: CDR1 SQVTM, CDR2 ANQGSEA. This CDR3 contains 12 residues. Trimming left V 4 bases short and J 5 bases short, with 11 bases between. This CDR3 is CSVAQGRETQYF. The CDR3 DNA follows: TGCAGCGTTGCACAGGGTCGGGAGACCCAGTACTTC.

The DNA for the CDR3 is TGCGCCAGCAGCCGAAGTGGGGGAACCAAGGGCAATGAGCAGTTCTTC. It specifies CASSRSGGTKGNEQFF. This chain uses TRBV4-1 with TRBJ2-1, with D perhaps being TRBD1 or TRBD2 (5 bases each). V lost 4 bases to trimming and J lost 6 bases, with 19 bases between them. CDR1 is MGHRA and CDR2 is YSYEKL in the germline V gene. The CDR3 extends over 16 amino acids.

The rearrangement links TRBV28 to TRBJ1-2; D not resolved. The V gene's germline CDR1 is MDHEN and CDR2 SYDVKM. This CDR3 is built from 16 residues. Trimming cost V 3 bases and J 4 bases, with 18 bases left between them. In DNA form, the CDR3 reads TGTGCCAGCAGTTTTCCCTCGGGAGGGAGAGGCTATGGCTACACCTTC. Amino acids: CASSFPSGGRGYGYTF.

V is TRBV12-3 or TRBV12-4 and J is TRBJ2-3; D may match TRBD1 or TRBD2 (5 bases each). Between the trimmed V and J ends, which lost 7 bases and 9 bases, there was a span of 14 bases. The CDR3 runs 12 residues. The CDR3 spells CASTYGAGTQYF. In DNA, the CDR3 is TGTGCCAGCACCTACGGGGCCGGGACGCAGTATTTT.

The chain combines TRBV20-1 with TRBJ2-7; 15 nucleotides line up with TRBD2. This CDR3 is 14 amino acids long. Germline loops: CDR1 DFQATT, CDR2 SNEGSKA (reference sequence). Trimming cost V 6 bases and J 5 bases; bases outside gene matches: 5. Written as DNA, the CDR3 is TGCAGTGCCCCGGGACTAGCGGGAGGCCACGAGCAGTACTTC. It translates to CSAPGLAGGHEQYF.

This clonotype was seen only once. The chain is built from TRBV11-1 and TRBJ2-2; D unresolved. This CDR3 contains 12 residues. V was shortened by 4 bases and J by 6 bases, with 6 bases between the two germline ends. Germline V lookup: CDR1 SGHAT, CDR2 FQDESV (reference sequence). CDR3 region: CASSSSAGELFF. As DNA, the CDR3 is TGTGCCAGCAGCTCATCGGCCGGGGAGCTGTTTTTT.

This chain links TRBV4-3 with TRBJ1-1; 7 positions match TRBD1. Germline V gene lookup returns CDR1 LGHNA and CDR2 YSLEER. This CDR3 is built from 16 residues. With V trimmed by 3 bases and J by 0 bases, 7 bases remained unmatched. In DNA, the CDR3 is TGCGCCAGCAGCCATACACAGGGGTCGATGAACACTGAAGCTTTCTTT. Translating gives CASSHTQGSMNTEAFF.

V and J are TRBV5-1 and TRBJ2-2; D is unresolved. The CDR3 extends over 16 amino acids. Germline V gene lookup returns CDR1 SGHRS and CDR2 YFSETQ. The V and J ends lost 4 bases and 3 bases respectively, with 16 bases between them. CDR3 sequence: CASSLLVSLDTGELFF. CDR3 DNA: TGCGCCAGCAGCCTTCTGGTCTCGTTGGACACCGGGGAGCTGTTTTTT.

This chain joins TRBV6-1 and TRBJ1-2; 7 nucleotides agree with TRBD1. This CDR3 is built from 14 residues. Trimming removed 7 bases from V and 0 bases from J; junction bases left unmatched: 5. The V gene's germline CDR1 is MNHNS and CDR2 SASEGT. In nucleotides, the CDR3 is TGTGCCAGCATGCAGGGGGAAGCTAACTATGGCTACACCTTC. This translates into CASMQGEANYGYTF.

This clonotype was observed a handful of times. The chain links TRBV6-1 to TRBJ2-2; 10 bases fit TRBD1. Unmatched junction bases numbered 2, after V lost 3 bases and J lost 4 bases. The CDR3 extends over 15 amino acids. Germline V lookup: CDR1 MNHNS, CDR2 SASEGT. The CDR3 DNA reads TGTGCCAGCAGTGACGGGACAGGGGTCACCGGGGAGCTGTTTTTT. It is translated as CASSDGTGVTGELFF.

This chain links TRBV20-1 with TRBJ2-1; 7 bases line up with TRBD2. CDR1 and CDR2 (germline): DFQATT, SNEGSKA (reference sequence). The CDR3 totals 15 residues. V lost 1 base, J lost 4 bases, and 7 bases stayed unmatched. CDR3 bases: TGCAGTGCTAGAGGGGGGGGTAGGGCATACAATGAGCAGTTCTTC. This translates into CSARGGGRAYNEQFF.

CDR3 region: CASSVVTSGPTDTQYF. Here the CDR3 DNA reads TGTGCCAGCAGCGTAGTTACTAGCGGACCCACAGATACGCAGTATTTT. The chain uses TRBV9 and TRBJ2-3; 8 positions match TRBD2. This CDR3 spans 16 amino acids. Unmatched junction bases numbered 5, after V lost 0 bases and J lost 2 bases. Germline CDR1 SGDLS, CDR2 YYNGEE.

J is TRBJ2-2 and V is TRBV19, with D uncertain. Trimming removed 4 bases from V and 2 bases from J, with 14 bases in between. The CDR3 consists of 16 residues. The germline gives CDR1 LNHDA, CDR2 SQIVND (reference sequence). This CDR3 reads CASSTTFLINTGELFF. In nucleotides, the CDR3 is TGTGCCAGTAGTACTACATTCTTGATAAACACCGGGGAGCTGTTTTTT.

The V call is TRBV29-1, the J call TRBJ1-1, with D tentatively TRBD1 (6 bases). V lost 2 bases and J lost 3, with 13 bases in between. Looked up from germline, CDR1 is SQVTM and CDR2 is ANQGSEA. The CDR3 has 14 amino acids. CDR3 loop: CSVESGGTYTEAFF. The CDR3 nucleotides read TGCAGCGTTGAATCCGGTGGGACATACACTGAAGCTTTCTTT.

J is TRBJ2-3 and V is TRBV30; D is perhaps TRBD2 (5 bases). The germline CDR1 and CDR2 sequences are GTSNPN and SVGIG (reference sequence). Between the trimmed V and J ends, which lost 5 bases and 1 base, there was a span of 16 bases. The CDR3 length is 15 residues. DNA of the CDR3: TGTGCCTGGGGGCTTGCGGGCGCCCGCACAGATACGCAGTATTTT. It translates to CAWGLAGARTDTQYF.

V is TRBV7-9 and J is TRBJ1-6, with 10 bases lining up with TRBD1. Germline CDR1 and CDR2: SEHNR and FQNEAQ (reference sequence). There are 17 residues in the CDR3. Trimming took 5 bases from V and 3 from J; bases not matched to a gene: 7. This CDR3 reads CASSHTRDRGYNSPLHF. CDR3 nucleotides: TGTGCCAGCAGCCATACCCGGGACAGGGGCTATAATTCACCCCTCCACTTT.

The CDR3 region has the DNA TGCAGCGTTGATGCGGGGTCCGGGGATCAGCCCCAGCATTTT. Translated: CSVDAGSGDQPQHF. The J gene is TRBJ1-5, the V gene TRBV29-1; D unclear. The CDR3 has 14 residues. Germline CDR1 and CDR2: SQVTM and ANQGSEA. Trimming removed 3 bases from V and 5 bases from J, with 14 bases in between.

V usage is TRBV29-1 and J usage is TRBJ2-1; possible D gene TRBD1, 5 bases. V lost 2 bases, J lost 1 base, and 9 bases lay in between. The CDR3 runs to 14 residues. CDR1 SQVTM and CDR2 ANQGSEA come from the germline V gene. CDR3 sequence (DNA): TGCAGCGTTGAAAGGACACCTTCCTACAATGAGCAGTTCTTC. This encodes CSVERTPSYNEQFF.

The CDR3 coding sequence is TGTGCCAGCAGTGACAATAATGGGGGGACCGGGGAGCTGTTTTTT. Encoded protein: CASSDNNGGTGELFF. The chain has TRBV25-1 and TRBJ2-2; a possible D gene is TRBD2 (6 bases). Germline V lookup: CDR1 MGHDK, CDR2 SYGVNS. The length of the CDR3 is 15 residues. Deletions cut 3 bases from V and 5 bases from J, with 13 bases between. Drawing the rest from reference TRBV25-1 and TRBJ2-2, the complete variable domain is EADIYQTPRYLVIGTGKKITLECSQTMGHDKMYWYQQDPGMELHLIHYSYGVNSTEKGDLSSESTVSRIRTEHFPLTLESARPSHTSQYLCASSDNNGGTGELFFGEGSRLTVL.

This clonotype turned up a few times. This sequence joins TRBV2 and TRBJ2-1; no clear D. V was cut by 1 base and J by 7 bases, with 11 bases left in between. This CDR3 region has 14 residues. CDR1 and CDR2 from the germline V gene are SNHLY and FYNNEI. The CDR3 sequence: CASSEELVSNEQFF. In DNA, the CDR3 is TGTGCCAGCAGTGAAGAGTTGGTGTCGAATGAGCAGTTCTTC.

This clonotype was counted a few times. The chain recombines TRBV5-1 with TRBJ2-7; D might be TRBD1 or TRBD2, each matching 6 bases. This CDR3 is built from 16 residues. The V end lost 2 bases, the J end lost 2 bases, and 17 bases lay between the germline ends. CDR1 SGHRS and CDR2 YFSETQ come from the germline V gene. CDR3: CASSLASGPGAYEQYF. The CDR3, as DNA: TGCGCCAGCAGCTTAGCGAGCGGGCCAGGGGCCTACGAGCAGTACTTC.

The chain couples TRBV9 to TRBJ2-3; 13 bases align to TRBD2. The V segment lost 0 bases and the J segment 4 bases; nucleotides outside the gene matches: 5. Germline CDR1 and CDR2: SGDLS and YYNGEE. The CDR3 extends over 17 amino acids. The CDR3 coding sequence is TGTGCCAGCAGCGTAGGAACTAGCGGGAGGGCCGCAGATACGCAGTATTTT. Translation gives CASSVGTSGRAADTQYF.

The V call is TRBV29-1, the J call TRBJ2-5; possibly TRBD1 or TRBD2 for D (5 bases each). The CDR3 runs 12 residues. Between the trimmed V and J ends, which lost 4 bases and 2 bases, there was a span of 8 bases. Germline loops: CDR1 SQVTM, CDR2 ANQGSEA. The CDR3 is CSVVRGQETQYF. Written as DNA, the CDR3 is TGCAGCGTTGTGAGGGGTCAAGAGACCCAGTACTTC.